This TCR beta chain was retrieved from a study of blood T cell repertoires in COVID-19. Across 20 to 25 US areas, participants ranged in age from 18 to 89 years. Cohort 3 recovery required two negative PCRs, clearance, or symptom resolution. Libraries were prepared by immunoSEQ multiplex PCR; TCRdb keeps only in-frame clonotypes and omits some of them. Counted here are fewer than 200,000 clones, approximately 88% occurring once; the ten biggest clones make up roughly 10%. The length of the CDR3 is 13 residues. With 3 bases removed from V and 7 bases from J, the gap between germline ends came to 13 bases. Germline V CDR1 and CDR2: SGHDT, YYEEEE.

The source material was PBMCs or T cells enriched from blood (not recorded which). The gene calls are TRBV5-6 and TRBJ1-2; D perhaps matches TRBD1 (5 bases). The TCR sequence derives from a woman aged 18-30 years who had recovered from COVID-19. Written as DNA, the CDR3 is TGTGCCAGCAGCTCGAGTGGGGCCCCTGGCTACACCTTC. It codes for CASSSSGAPGYTF.